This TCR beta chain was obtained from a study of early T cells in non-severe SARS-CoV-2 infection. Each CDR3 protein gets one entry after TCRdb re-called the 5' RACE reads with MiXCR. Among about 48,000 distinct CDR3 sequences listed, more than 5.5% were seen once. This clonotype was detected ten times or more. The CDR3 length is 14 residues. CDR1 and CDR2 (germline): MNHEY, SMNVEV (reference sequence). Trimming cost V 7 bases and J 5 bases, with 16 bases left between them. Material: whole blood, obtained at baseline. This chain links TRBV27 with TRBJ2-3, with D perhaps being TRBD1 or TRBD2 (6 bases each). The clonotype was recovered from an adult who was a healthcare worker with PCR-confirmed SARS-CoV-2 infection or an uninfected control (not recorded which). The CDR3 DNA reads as TGTGCCAGCATGGCATGGGGGGCCGGAGATACGCAGTATTTT. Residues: CASMAWGAGDTQYF.